This entry lists 20 T cell receptor beta chains sequenced from one sample in a study of OX40 agonist ivuxolimab in advanced cancers. Method: immunoSEQ multiplex PCR; TCRdb's copy keeps in-frame clones and lacks some. The table has some 57,000 clones, 84% seen once. The input for sequencing was CD4+ or CD8+ T cells sorted from blood, taken in a trial of the OX40 agonist ivuxolimab. Receptors originate from an adult with an advanced solid tumor such as melanoma, head and neck, liver or kidney cancer.

The genes are TRBV15 and TRBJ1-5; possible D gene TRBD1, 5 bases. Trimming left V 0 bases short and J 3 bases short, with 9 bases between. This CDR3 is 15 amino acids long. From germline, CDR1 is LNHNV and CDR2 YYDKDF (reference sequence). The CDR3 sequence is CATSRDWGHNQPQHF. The CDR3 nucleotides are TGTGCCACCAGCAGAGATTGGGGCCACAATCAGCCCCAGCATTTT. Full variable domain (missing parts from reference TRBV15 and TRBJ1-5): DAMVIQNPRYQVTQFGKPVTLSCSQTLNHNVMYWYQQKSSQAPKLLFHYYDKDFNNEADTPDNFQSRRPNTSFCFLDIRSPGLGDTAMYLCATSRDWGHNQPQHFGDGTRLSIL.

The rearrangement uses TRBV9 and TRBJ2-2, with D uncertain. This CDR3 is built from 12 residues. V lost 4 bases, J lost 8 bases, and 9 bases lay in between. The germline V gene encodes CDR1 SGDLS and CDR2 YYNGEE. In DNA form, the CDR3 reads TGTGCCAGCAGCTCGATGACAGGGGAGCTGTTTTTT. Its translation is CASSSMTGELFF.

This chain joins TRBV7-2 and TRBJ2-1; 10 nucleotides align to TRBD2. Germline CDR1 and CDR2: SGHTA and FQGNSA. This CDR3 has 14 residues. J lost 9 bases, V lost 1 base, and 3 bases had no gene match. The CDR3 DNA follows: TGTGCCAGCAGCTTAGGGAGCGGGAGGGTTGAGCAGTTCTTC. As protein: CASSLGSGRVEQFF. The variable domain in full, completed from reference TRBV7-2 and TRBJ2-1, reads GAGVSQSPSNKVTEKGKDVELRCDPISGHTALYWYRQSLGQGLEFLIYFQGNSAPDKSGLPSDRFSAERTGGSVSTLTIQRTQQEDSAVYLCASSLGSGRVEQFFGPGTRLTVL.

The chain couples TRBV7-2 to TRBJ2-7, with 8 bases identical to TRBD2. V was clipped by 5 bases and J by 7 bases; unmatched bases: 10. The CDR3 has 14 amino acids. CDR1 is SGHTA, CDR2 FQGNSA, per germline. Here the CDR3 reads CASSVGLAGGEQYF. The CDR3 coding sequence is TGTGCCAGCAGCGTAGGACTAGCAGGCGGGGAGCAGTACTTC.

The V and J genes are TRBV30 and TRBJ2-7; D might be TRBD1 or TRBD2, each matching 5 bases. V lost 4 bases, J lost 5 bases, and 21 bases lay in between. There are 15 residues in the CDR3. Germline V lookup: CDR1 GTSNPN, CDR2 SVGIG (reference sequence). The CDR3 sequence is CAWMGTSGRLHEQYF. As DNA, the CDR3 is TGTGCCTGGATGGGTACCTCGGGACGGTTGCACGAGCAGTACTTC. Full variable domain (outside the CDR3, taken from reference TRBV30 and TRBJ2-7): SQTIHQWPATLVQPVGSPLSLECTVEGTSNPNLYWYRQAAGRGLQLLFYSVGIGQISSEVPQNLSASRPQDRQFILSSKKLLLSDSGFYLCAWMGTSGRLHEQYFGPGTRLTVT.

This clone was recorded only once. The chain recombines TRBV29-1 with TRBJ2-2; no reliable D call. V lost 3 bases and J lost 7, with 12 bases in between. CDR1 is SQVTM and CDR2 is ANQGSEA in the germline V gene. This CDR3 spans 13 amino acids. The CDR3 DNA is TGCAGCGTTGACATAGGGTATGGCGGGGAGCTGTTTTTT. It is translated as CSVDIGYGGELFF.

V is TRBV5-1 and J is TRBJ2-1, with D perhaps matching TRBD2 (5 bases). V was cut by 4 bases and J by 9 bases, with 14 bases left in between. There are 13 residues in the CDR3. CDR1 SGHRS and CDR2 YFSETQ come from the germline V gene. The CDR3 region has the DNA TGCGCCAGCAGCCCAGAGGGCTTGGCTGAGCAGTTCTTC. This codes for CASSPEGLAEQFF. Drawing the rest from reference TRBV5-1 and TRBJ2-1, the complete variable domain is KAGVTQTPRYLIKTRGQQVTLSCSPISGHRSVSWYQQTPGQGLQFLFEYFSETQRNKGNFPGRFSGRQFSNSRSEMNVSTLELGDSALYLCASSPEGLAEQFFGPGTRLTVL.

The chain is built from TRBV28 and TRBJ1-1; D is perhaps TRBD1 (5 bases). The V gene lost 2 bases and the J gene lost 3 bases, with 10 bases spanning the gap. CDR1 is MDHEN and CDR2 is SYDVKM in the germline V gene. The CDR3 runs to 14 residues. In DNA, the CDR3 is TGTGCCAGCAGTTTAAGTCGGGGACACACTGAAGCTTTCTTT. Amino acid sequence: CASSLSRGHTEAFF.

The genes are TRBV11-3 and TRBJ2-7; D is possibly TRBD1 (5 bases). The V end lost 3 bases, the J end lost 6 bases, and 9 bases lay between the germline ends. The CDR3 totals 12 residues. In germline, CDR1 is SGHNT, CDR2 YENEEA. CDR3 sequence (DNA): TGTGCCAGCAGCTTGGGGCTGGGCGAGCAGTACTTC. Its translation: CASSLGLGEQYF.

The chain combines TRBV10-2 with TRBJ1-6; D possibly corresponds to TRBD1 (6 bases). CDR1 and CDR2 from the germline V gene are WSHSY and SAAADI. V was pared by 6 bases and J by 8 bases, with 17 bases between. The length of the CDR3 is 15 residues. The CDR3 nucleotides read TGCGCCAGCAGGGGGGGCGTAAGGGGGGATTCACCCCTCCACTTT. Its translation is CASRGGVRGDSPLHF.

V and J are TRBV19 and TRBJ1-1; TRBD1 is a possible D gene (6 bases). Trimming cost V 1 base and J 0 bases, with 12 bases left between them. The CDR3 length is 16 residues. Germline CDR1 and CDR2: LNHDA and SQIVND (reference sequence). CDR3 bases: TGTGCCAGTAGTATAGTGGGGGGACACCTGAACACTGAAGCTTTCTTT. This encodes CASSIVGGHLNTEAFF.

The chain combines TRBV19 with TRBJ2-5, with TRBD1 matching 9 bases. The trim removed 5 bases at V and 0 bases at J, leaving 4 bases unmatched. Germline V gene lookup returns CDR1 LNHDA and CDR2 SQIVND (reference sequence). The CDR3 sequence is 15 residues long. CDR3 in DNA: TGTGCCAGTAGTCGGGACAGGGAGTACCAAGAGACCCAGTACTTC. Its translation: CASSRDREYQETQYF.

The chain links TRBV10-2 to TRBJ1-5; D remains ambiguous. Trimming cost V 5 bases and J 3 bases, with 11 bases left between them. The CDR3 loop spans 14 amino acids. The germline V gene has CDR1 WSHSY and CDR2 SAAADI. The CDR3 loop is CASSPWGANQPQHF. CDR3 nucleotide sequence: TGCGCCAGCAGTCCCTGGGGTGCCAATCAGCCCCAGCATTTT.

The V and J genes are TRBV7-7 and TRBJ2-1; D is ambiguous. The CDR3 covers 13 residues. Germline CDR1 is SSHAT and CDR2 is FNYEAQ (reference sequence). V was shortened by 1 base and J by 6 bases, with 7 bases between the two germline ends. CDR3 coding DNA: TGTGCCAGCAGCTTAGACAGCCTCAATGAGCAGTTCTTC. This gives the protein CASSLDSLNEQFF.

V usage is TRBV27 and J usage is TRBJ1-1, with D perhaps matching TRBD1 (5 bases). There are 14 residues in the CDR3. Germline CDR1 and CDR2: MNHEY and SMNVEV (reference sequence). The V and J ends lost 3 bases and 1 base respectively, with 9 bases between them. The CDR3 bases are TGTGCCAGCAGTTTTTGGGGCGAGAACACTGAAGCTTTCTTT. This sequence encodes CASSFWGENTEAFF.

This chain joins TRBV2 and TRBJ1-6, with TRBD1 as a possible D gene (5 bases). Germline CDR1 is SNHLY and CDR2 is FYNNEI. The CDR3 extends over 14 amino acids. Trimming left V 5 bases short and J 7 bases short, with 12 bases between. Written as DNA, the CDR3 is TGTGCCAGCAGTCGGGACGGCCACAATTCACCCCTCCACTTT. Translated: CASSRDGHNSPLHF.

The chain carries TRBV6-5 and TRBJ2-2, with D unclear. The germline gives CDR1 MNHEY, CDR2 SVGAGI. The CDR3 length is 14 residues. Between the trimmed V and J ends, which lost 0 bases and 3 bases, there was a span of 5 bases. The CDR3 DNA reads as TGTGCCAGCAGTTACTCGTTGGACACCGGGGAGCTGTTTTTT. This encodes CASSYSLDTGELFF.

CDR3 region: CASSPRPGANVLTF. The CDR3 region has the DNA TGTGCCAGCAGCCCAAGGCCTGGGGCCAACGTCCTGACTTTC. V is TRBV6-5 and J is TRBJ2-6, with D uncertain. The CDR3 spans 14 residues. Between the trimmed V and J ends, which lost 6 bases and 2 bases, there was a span of 8 bases. Germline CDR1 reads MNHEY; CDR2 reads SVGAGI.

The V gene is TRBV7-9, the J gene TRBJ1-1; TRBD1 agrees at 7 bases. CDR1 is SEHNR, CDR2 FQNEAQ, per germline (reference sequence). The CDR3 totals 13 residues. V was pared by 4 bases and J by 11 bases, with 10 bases of the junction left unmatched. CDR3 amino acids: CASSSDGQATAFF. CDR3 bases: TGTGCCAGCAGCTCGGACGGACAGGCCACCGCTTTCTTT.

The rearrangement links TRBV29-1 to TRBJ1-2, with D perhaps TRBD1 (5 bases). This CDR3 is built from 15 residues. In germline, CDR1 is SQVTM, CDR2 ANQGSEA. The ends were cut back, 2 bases at V and 8 bases at J, with 21 bases in the middle. The CDR3, as DNA: TGCAGCGTTGAACGGTCTACCGCGGGACTTGAGGGCTACACCTTC. Residues: CSVERSTAGLEGYTF. The variable domain in full, completed from reference TRBV29-1 and TRBJ1-2, reads SAVISQKPSRDICQRGTSLTIQCQVDSQVTMMFWYRQQPGQSLTLIATANQGSEATYESGFVIDKFPISRPNLTFSTLTVSNMSPEDSSIYLCSVERSTAGLEGYTFGSGTRLTVV.